This T cell receptor beta chain is drawn from a study of T cell repertoires in cytomegalovirus infection. Study information: From public TCR beta signatures came an indication of both CMV infection and matching HLA type.

MiXCR, applied by TCRdb to the reads, yields one record per CDR3 protein. The sample holds around 300,000 distinct CDR3 sequences, 9.5% seen once. The CDR3 spans 13 residues. Trimming removed 4 bases at V and 13 bases at J, with 14 bases between. Germline CDR1 reads MGHDK; CDR2 reads SYGVNS. This clonotype showed up many times. V is TRBV25-1 and J is TRBJ1-6; D not certain. Sequences were obtained from PBMCs. This clonotype was sampled from a human donor in good health (CMV status not recorded). Some clones in this sample may be carry-over from other donors' samples. This CDR3 reads CASSAEGLRPLHF. In DNA form, the CDR3 reads TGTGCCAGCAGTGCTGAGGGCCTCCGGCCCCTCCACTTT.